The 9 T cell receptor beta chains below were found in one sample sequenced in a study of T-cell memory formation after mild COVID-19. TCRdb redid the calling of the 5' RACE reads with MiXCR, one entry per CDR3 protein. The table has about 350,000 distinct CDR3 sequences, approximately 14% seen once. The specimen sequenced was PBMCs or a T cell subset sorted from them (not recorded which). The receptors come from a man aged 18 to 30 who had mild COVID-19 (a few samples of this study predate the infection). Cell type and time point are not known.

This clonotype occurred many times. The V call is TRBV5-1, the J call TRBJ1-4; the D is unclear. Trimming removed 0 bases from V and 8 bases from J, with 20 bases in between. Germline V gene lookup returns CDR1 SGHRS and CDR2 YFSETQ. This CDR3 spans 17 amino acids. In DNA form, the CDR3 reads TGCGCCAGCAGCTTGGACGTGGCCGGAGGGATGATCGAAAAACTGTTTTTT. Translated, it gives CASSLDVAGGMIEKLFF.

This sequence joins TRBV28 and TRBJ2-7; D call uncertain. This CDR3 region has 12 residues. Germline-derived CDR1 and CDR2 are MDHEN and SYDVKM. With 10 bases removed from V and 1 base from J, the gap between germline ends came to 11 bases. The DNA of the CDR3 is TGTGCCACTACCCGTGGGTCCTACGAGCAGTACGTC. Translation gives CATTRGSYEQYV.

V usage is TRBV7-2 and J usage is TRBJ2-3; D gene uncertain. Per germline, CDR1 SGHTA and CDR2 FQGNSA. There are 15 residues in the CDR3. V lost 5 bases to trimming and J lost 1 base, with 13 bases between them. The CDR3 reads CASSKNGLGTDTQYF. The CDR3 DNA follows: TGTGCCAGCAGCAAGAACGGCTTGGGCACAGATACGCAGTATTTT. Together with reference TRBV7-2 and TRBJ2-3, the CDR3 gives the full variable domain: GAGVSQSPSNKVTEKGKDVELRCDPISGHTALYWYRQSLGQGLEFLIYFQGNSAPDKSGLPSDRFSAERTGGSVSTLTIQRTQQEDSAVYLCASSKNGLGTDTQYFGPGTRLTVL.

This clonotype has a handful of counts. The chain uses TRBV10-3 and TRBJ1-5; D is perhaps TRBD1 (5 bases). CDR3 length: 16 amino acids. Trimming took off 0 bases at V and 5 bases at J, with 14 bases between the two ends. The germline V gene has CDR1 ENHRY and CDR2 SYGVKD. The CDR3 here is CAISESEGSVDQPQHF. The CDR3 DNA sequence: TGTGCCATCAGTGAGTCGGAGGGGAGCGTAGATCAGCCCCAGCATTTT.

The J gene is TRBJ2-5, the V gene TRBV18, with TRBD2 identical over 8 bases. Germline CDR1 and CDR2: KGHSH and LQKENI. The CDR3 is 14 residues long. J gave up 5 bases and V 3 bases, and 5 bases lay outside the gene matches. The CDR3 DNA follows: TGTGCCAGCTCACCGACTAGCGCGCGGGAGACCCAGTACTTC. Encoded protein: CASSPTSARETQYF.

This clonotype was counted at least ten times. V gene TRBV7-2 combines with J gene TRBJ1-1; 11 nucleotides line up with TRBD1. The CDR3 sequence is 14 residues long. Looked up from germline, CDR1 is SGHTA and CDR2 is FQGNSA. The junction had 4 bases not matched to a gene; V was cut back by 5 bases and J by 5 bases. The CDR3 is CASSRDRGETEAFF. CDR3 DNA sequence: TGTGCCAGCAGCCGGGACAGGGGGGAGACTGAAGCTTTCTTT.

The J gene is TRBJ1-2, the V gene TRBV6-5; possible D gene TRBD1, 5 bases. This CDR3 has 12 amino acids. Germline assignment: CDR1 MNHEY and CDR2 SVGAGI. V lost 5 bases, J lost 7 bases, and 11 bases lay in between. The CDR3 is CASSRGGAGYTF. In DNA, the CDR3 is TGTGCCAGCAGTCGGGGCGGGGCTGGCTACACCTTC.

The genes are TRBV5-1 and TRBJ1-1; 10 bases are shared with TRBD1. CDR1 is SGHRS and CDR2 is YFSETQ in the germline V gene. The V segment lost 4 bases and the J segment 8 bases; nucleotides outside the gene matches: 5. The CDR3 is made up of 13 amino acids. CDR3 residues: CASSQLGQGEAFF. The CDR3, as DNA: TGCGCCAGCAGCCAGCTGGGACAGGGGGAAGCTTTCTTT. The full variable domain, completed using reference TRBV5-1 and TRBJ1-1, is KAGVTQTPRYLIKTRGQQVTLSCSPISGHRSVSWYQQTPGQGLQFLFEYFSETQRNKGNFPGRFSGRQFSNSRSEMNVSTLELGDSALYLCASSQLGQGEAFFGQGTRLTVV.

This clonotype has a handful of counts. The chain employs TRBV11-2 and TRBJ1-2; D perhaps matches TRBD1 (5 bases). The germline V gene has CDR1 SGHAT and CDR2 FQNNGV. The germline V and J ends were trimmed by 1 base and 7 bases, with 10 bases remaining between them. CDR3 size: 13 residues. As DNA, the CDR3 is TGTGCCAGCAGCTTAGCCAGGGATACTGGCTACACCTTC. Protein sequence: CASSLARDTGYTF. Complete variable domain (other parts from reference TRBV11-2 and TRBJ1-2): EAGVAQSPRYKIIEKRQSVAFWCNPISGHATLYWYQQILGQGPKLLIQFQNNGVVDDSQLPKDRFSAERLKGVDSTLKIQPAKLEDSAVYLCASSLARDTGYTFGSGTRLTVV.